This T cell receptor (beta chain) was retrieved from a study of blood T cell repertoires in COVID-19. Clones were sequenced by immunoSEQ multiplex PCR, and TCRdb holds only the in-frame ones, with some missing. Of roughly 200,000 clones listed, around 80% are singletons. CDR1 and CDR2 (germline): SEHNR, FQNEAQ (reference sequence). The CDR3 contains 12 residues. V lost 5 bases to trimming and J lost 6 bases, with 11 bases between them. The sequenced sample consisted of peripheral blood. This sequence originates from an elderly woman with COVID-19, enrolled during active disease. This chain connects TRBV7-9 to TRBJ2-7; tentatively, D is TRBD2 (5 bases). As DNA, the CDR3 is TGTGCCAGCAGCCCGGAGGTCGGCGAGCAGTACTTC. Protein sequence: CASSPEVGEQYF.